The rows below give T cell receptor beta chains drawn from one sample of a study of vaccination effects on CD4 cells after COVID-19. The antigens of these receptors remain unknown. Libraries were prepared by immunoSEQ multiplex PCR; TCRdb keeps only in-frame clonotypes and omits some of them. The data hold 50,000 to 70,000 clones, with more than 60% observed a single time. This sample comprised CD4+ T cells from PBMCs cultured without peptide, obtained before COVID-19 vaccination. Source of these receptors: a human donor who had a prior SARS-CoV-2 infection. Both conserved end residues are part of each CDR3. A D gene is named only where the DNA matches it firmly. Size values are once, few and many counts, or a class for expanded clones, and some rows have none.

j_gene: TRBJ1-3
v_gene: TRBV6-2/TRBV6-3
d_gene: .
abundance: .
len: 15
CDR3aa: CASSYSWGPGNTIYF
CDR3nt: TGTGCCAGCAGTTACTCGTGGGGCCCTGGAAACACCATATATTTT

j_gene: TRBJ1-2
v_gene: TRBV5-6
d_gene: .
abundance: .
len: 13
CDR3aa: CASSNTPNYGYTF
CDR3nt: TGTGCCAGCAGCAATACACCCAACTATGGCTACACCTTC

j_gene: TRBJ1-2
v_gene: TRBV9
d_gene: .
abundance: .
len: 15
CDR3aa: CASSVEAGDLYGYTF
CDR3nt: TGTGCCAGCAGCGTAGAGGCAGGAGACCTATATGGCTACACCTTC

j_gene: TRBJ1-2
v_gene: TRBV5-1
d_gene: .
abundance: .
len: 14
CDR3aa: CASSLGVAVYGYTF
CDR3nt: TGCGCCAGCAGCTTGGGCGTCGCAGTCTATGGCTACACCTTC

j_gene: TRBJ1-1
v_gene: TRBV30
d_gene: .
abundance: many
len: 12
CDR3aa: CAWSVVYRQAFF
CDR3nt: TGTGCCTGGAGTGTAGTGTACAGGCAAGCTTTCTTT

j_gene: TRBJ2-3
v_gene: TRBV10-2
d_gene: TRBD2
abundance: .
len: 17
CDR3aa: CASSETRPGLGLGTQYF
CDR3nt: TGCGCCAGCAGTGAGACGCGGCCGGGACTAGGCTTAGGTACGCAGTATTTT

j_gene: TRBJ2-5
v_gene: TRBV2
d_gene: .
abundance: .
len: 15
CDR3aa: CASSDEGLLEETQYF
CDR3nt: TGTGCCAGCAGTGACGAAGGACTATTAGAAGAGACCCAGTACTTC

j_gene: TRBJ2-1
v_gene: TRBV5-4
d_gene: .
abundance: .
len: 15
CDR3aa: CASSFGRESNNEQFF
CDR3nt: TGTGCCAGCAGCTTTGGTAGAGAGTCTAATAATGAGCAGTTCTTC

j_gene: TRBJ1-6
v_gene: TRBV15
d_gene: TRBD1
abundance: .
len: 20
CDR3aa: CATSWTGTGSPDSDNSPLHF
CDR3nt: TGTGCCACCAGCTGGACCGGGACAGGAAGTCCGGACTCCGATAATTCACCCCTCCACTTT

j_gene: TRBJ2-7
v_gene: TRBV5-4
d_gene: .
abundance: .
len: 13
CDR3aa: CASSLGNFYEQYF
CDR3nt: TGTGCCAGCAGCTTGGGCAATTTCTACGAGCAGTACTTC

j_gene: TRBJ2-1
v_gene: TRBV20-1
d_gene: TRBD2
abundance: once
len: 16
CDR3aa: CSASRTSGMGYNEQFF
CDR3nt: TGCAGTGCTAGTAGGACTAGCGGGATGGGCTACAATGAGCAGTTCTTC

j_gene: TRBJ1-1
v_gene: TRBV7-9
d_gene: .
abundance: few
len: 14
CDR3aa: CASSSVRGTTEAFF
CDR3nt: TGTGCCAGCAGCTCCGTCCGGGGGACAACCGAAGCTTTCTTT

j_gene: TRBJ2-1
v_gene: TRBV30
d_gene: TRBD2
abundance: .
len: 13
CDR3aa: CAWTEIAGGGQFF
CDR3nt: TGTGCCTGGACCGAAATAGCGGGAGGGGGGCAGTTCTTC

j_gene: TRBJ1-1
v_gene: TRBV3-1/TRBV3-2
d_gene: .
abundance: .
len: 17
CDR3aa: CASSQTFGSGYNTEAFF
CDR3nt: TGTGCCAGCAGCCAAACGTTTGGGTCAGGCTACAACACTGAAGCTTTCTTT

j_gene: TRBJ2-5
v_gene: TRBV11-3
d_gene: .
abundance: few
len: 13
CDR3aa: CASSLAGVETQYF
CDR3nt: TGTGCCAGCAGCTTAGCAGGGGTTGAGACCCAGTACTTC

j_gene: TRBJ2-7
v_gene: TRBV7-9
d_gene: .
abundance: .
len: 15
CDR3aa: CASSLKADLAYEQYF
CDR3nt: TGTGCCAGCAGCTTAAAGGCGGACCTAGCCTACGAGCAGTACTTC

j_gene: TRBJ2-7
v_gene: TRBV12-3/TRBV12-4
d_gene: TRBD2
abundance: .
len: 13
CDR3aa: CASRASGRGEQYF
CDR3nt: TGTGCCAGCAGGGCCAGCGGGAGGGGGGAGCAGTACTTC

j_gene: TRBJ2-5
v_gene: TRBV4-2
d_gene: .
abundance: .
len: 15
CDR3aa: CASSQEWADQETQYF
CDR3nt: TGTGCCAGCAGCCAAGAATGGGCAGACCAAGAGACCCAGTACTTC

j_gene: TRBJ2-3
v_gene: TRBV7-6
d_gene: .
abundance: once
len: 14
CDR3aa: CASSLRQPRDTQYF
CDR3nt: TGTGCCAGCAGCTTAAGACAGCCCCGAGATACGCAGTATTTT

j_gene: TRBJ2-1
v_gene: TRBV2
d_gene: TRBD2
abundance: once
len: 14
CDR3aa: CASSDGTRVNEQFF
CDR3nt: TGTGCCAGCAGTGATGGGACTAGGGTTAATGAGCAGTTCTTC

j_gene: TRBJ2-7
v_gene: TRBV11-1
d_gene: .
abundance: .
len: 14
CDR3aa: CASSFGTLAFEQYF
CDR3nt: TGTGCCAGCAGCTTCGGGACGCTAGCGTTCGAGCAGTACTTC

j_gene: TRBJ2-5
v_gene: TRBV7-2
d_gene: TRBD2
abundance: .
len: 17
CDR3aa: CASSFVTSGAYQETQYF
CDR3nt: TGTGCCAGCAGCTTCGTTACTAGCGGGGCATACCAAGAGACCCAGTACTTC

j_gene: TRBJ2-7
v_gene: TRBV7-3
d_gene: .
abundance: .
len: 12
CDR3aa: CASPNRAYEQYF
CDR3nt: TGTGCCAGCCCAAACAGGGCCTACGAGCAGTACTTC

j_gene: TRBJ2-5
v_gene: TRBV24-1
d_gene: .
abundance: .
len: 15
CDR3aa: CATSTRWGYQETQYF
CDR3nt: TGTGCCACCAGTACCCGTTGGGGGTACCAAGAGACCCAGTACTTC

j_gene: TRBJ1-3
v_gene: TRBV5-8
d_gene: .
abundance: .
len: 12
CDR3aa: CASRNLGNTIYF
CDR3nt: TGTGCCAGCAGGAACCTCGGAAACACCATATATTTT

j_gene: TRBJ2-7
v_gene: TRBV5-1
d_gene: .
abundance: .
len: 15
CDR3aa: CASSLGVYSNYEQYF
CDR3nt: TGCGCCAGCAGCTTGGGTGTTTACAGCAACTACGAGCAGTACTTC

j_gene: TRBJ2-7
v_gene: TRBV9
d_gene: .
abundance: .
len: 15
CDR3aa: CASSVGASLISEQYF
CDR3nt: TGTGCCAGCAGCGTAGGGGCTAGTCTGATCTCCGAGCAGTACTTC

j_gene: TRBJ1-2
v_gene: TRBV18
d_gene: .
abundance: few
len: 13
CDR3aa: CASSPGDNYGYTF
CDR3nt: TGTGCCAGCTCACCAGGGGATAACTATGGCTACACCTTC

j_gene: TRBJ2-7
v_gene: TRBV10-3
d_gene: .
abundance: .
len: 12
CDR3aa: CAISEQGTGQYF
CDR3nt: TGTGCCATCAGTGAGCAGGGTACGGGGCAGTACTTC

j_gene: TRBJ1-6
v_gene: TRBV12-2
d_gene: .
abundance: .
len: 18
CDR3aa: CASRSRGGPGQGHSPLHF
CDR3nt: TGTGCAAGTCGCTCCCGAGGGGGACCGGGACAGGGACACTCACCCCTCCACTTT

j_gene: TRBJ2-7
v_gene: TRBV21-1
d_gene: .
abundance: .
len: 14
CDR3aa: CASSKAGQFWEQYF
CDR3nt: TGTGCCAGCAGCAAGGCAGGACAGTTTTGGGAGCAGTACTTC

j_gene: TRBJ2-2
v_gene: TRBV19
d_gene: TRBD1
abundance: .
len: 13
CDR3aa: CASRQGVTGELFF
CDR3nt: TGTGCCAGCCGACAGGGTGTCACCGGGGAGCTGTTTTTT

j_gene: TRBJ1-1
v_gene: TRBV3-1/TRBV3-2
d_gene: TRBD1
abundance: .
len: 14
CDR3aa: CASSQGQGDTEAFF
CDR3nt: TGTGCCAGCAGCCAAGGACAGGGGGACACTGAAGCTTTCTTT

j_gene: TRBJ2-1
v_gene: TRBV2
d_gene: TRBD2
abundance: once
len: 16
CDR3aa: CASSETAGGIYNEQFF
CDR3nt: TGTGCCAGCAGTGAAACAGCGGGGGGTATCTACAATGAGCAGTTCTTC

j_gene: TRBJ1-2
v_gene: TRBV3-1/TRBV3-2
d_gene: TRBD1
abundance: few
len: 15
CDR3aa: CASSAQTTGGAGYTF
CDR3nt: TGTGCCAGCAGCGCACAAACCACAGGGGGCGCGGGCTACACCTTC

j_gene: TRBJ2-7
v_gene: TRBV4-3
d_gene: TRBD2
abundance: .
len: 16
CDR3aa: CASSHSSGSPFYEQYF
CDR3nt: TGCGCCAGCAGCCACTCTAGCGGGAGTCCTTTCTACGAGCAGTACTTC

j_gene: TRBJ2-3
v_gene: TRBV3-1/TRBV3-2
d_gene: .
abundance: .
len: 13
CDR3aa: CASSQVRGDTQYF
CDR3nt: TGTGCCAGCAGCCAAGTGAGGGGAGATACGCAGTATTTT

j_gene: TRBJ2-1
v_gene: TRBV9
d_gene: .
abundance: .
len: 14
CDR3aa: CASSVLGGAHEQFF
CDR3nt: TGTGCCAGCAGCGTACTTGGGGGAGCCCATGAGCAGTTCTTC

j_gene: TRBJ2-3
v_gene: TRBV18
d_gene: .
abundance: few
len: 14
CDR3aa: CASSPEGSTDTQYF
CDR3nt: TGTGCCAGCTCCCCCGAGGGCAGCACAGATACGCAGTATTTT

j_gene: TRBJ1-2
v_gene: TRBV30
d_gene: .
abundance: .
len: 15
CDR3aa: CAWSHPDRLNYGYTF
CDR3nt: TGTGCCTGGAGTCACCCCGACAGGTTGAACTATGGCTACACCTTC

j_gene: TRBJ2-1
v_gene: TRBV7-3
d_gene: TRBD2
abundance: .
len: 15
CDR3aa: CASSLVVAGYNEQFF
CDR3nt: TGTGCCAGCAGCCTAGTCGTAGCGGGGTACAATGAGCAGTTCTTC

j_gene: TRBJ2-1
v_gene: TRBV20-1
d_gene: .
abundance: .
len: 14
CDR3aa: CSASAAPNYNEQFF
CDR3nt: TGCAGTGCTAGTGCGGCCCCGAATTACAATGAGCAGTTCTTC

j_gene: TRBJ2-2
v_gene: TRBV5-1
d_gene: .
abundance: few
len: 14
CDR3aa: CASSRGQNTGELFF
CDR3nt: TGCGCCAGCAGCCGGGGACAGAACACCGGGGAGCTGTTTTTT

j_gene: TRBJ2-7
v_gene: TRBV5-1
d_gene: .
abundance: .
len: 14
CDR3aa: CASSLGGSFGEQYF
CDR3nt: TGCGCCAGCAGCTTGGGAGGGTCCTTTGGCGAGCAGTACTTC

j_gene: TRBJ2-2
v_gene: TRBV14
d_gene: .
abundance: .
len: 17
CDR3aa: CASSQRKGFDVPGELFF
CDR3nt: TGTGCCAGCAGCCAAAGGAAGGGGTTTGATGTTCCCGGGGAGCTGTTTTTT

j_gene: TRBJ2-1
v_gene: TRBV5-1
d_gene: .
abundance: .
len: 14
CDR3aa: CASSLGEIYNEQFF
CDR3nt: TGCGCCAGCAGCTTGGGAGAAATCTACAATGAGCAGTTCTTC

j_gene: TRBJ2-5
v_gene: TRBV4-3
d_gene: .
abundance: .
len: 14
CDR3aa: CASSQDFGGETQYF
CDR3nt: TGCGCCAGCAGCCAAGATTTTGGGGGTGAGACCCAGTACTTC

j_gene: TRBJ2-3
v_gene: TRBV7-2
d_gene: .
abundance: .
len: 13
CDR3aa: CASSLPGADTQYF
CDR3nt: TGTGCCAGCAGCTTACCGGGGGCAGATACGCAGTATTTT

j_gene: TRBJ2-7
v_gene: TRBV4-2
d_gene: .
abundance: .
len: 14
CDR3aa: CASSQDPSRGEQYF
CDR3nt: TGTGCCAGCAGCCAAGATCCTAGCCGGGGCGAGCAGTACTTC

j_gene: TRBJ2-1
v_gene: TRBV5-6
d_gene: .
abundance: .
len: 12
CDR3aa: CASSLAGTQKFF
CDR3nt: TGTGCCAGCAGCCTGGCCGGGACCCAGAAGTTCTTC

j_gene: TRBJ1-2
v_gene: TRBV30
d_gene: TRBD1
abundance: .
len: 13
CDR3aa: CASAGQGAGGYTF
CDR3nt: TGTGCCTCTGCGGGACAGGGGGCGGGTGGCTACACCTTC

j_gene: TRBJ1-4
v_gene: TRBV5-1
d_gene: .
abundance: .
len: 13
CDR3aa: CASSLSSNEKLFF
CDR3nt: TGCGCCAGCAGCTTGTCCTCCAATGAAAAACTGTTTTTT

j_gene: TRBJ2-2
v_gene: TRBV6-2/TRBV6-3
d_gene: .
abundance: .
len: 17
CDR3aa: CASSRQDAAPNTGELFF
CDR3nt: TGTGCCAGCAGTCGTCAAGACGCCGCCCCGAACACCGGGGAGCTGTTTTTT

j_gene: TRBJ1-4
v_gene: TRBV28
d_gene: .
abundance: few
len: 15
CDR3aa: CASSPPGGTGEKLFF
CDR3nt: TGTGCCAGCAGTCCTCCGGGGGGAACGGGAGAAAAACTGTTTTTT

j_gene: TRBJ2-6
v_gene: TRBV6-5
d_gene: .
abundance: .
len: 14
CDR3aa: CARSQGTGANVLTF
CDR3nt: TGTGCCAGATCACAGGGAACCGGGGCCAACGTCCTGACTTTC